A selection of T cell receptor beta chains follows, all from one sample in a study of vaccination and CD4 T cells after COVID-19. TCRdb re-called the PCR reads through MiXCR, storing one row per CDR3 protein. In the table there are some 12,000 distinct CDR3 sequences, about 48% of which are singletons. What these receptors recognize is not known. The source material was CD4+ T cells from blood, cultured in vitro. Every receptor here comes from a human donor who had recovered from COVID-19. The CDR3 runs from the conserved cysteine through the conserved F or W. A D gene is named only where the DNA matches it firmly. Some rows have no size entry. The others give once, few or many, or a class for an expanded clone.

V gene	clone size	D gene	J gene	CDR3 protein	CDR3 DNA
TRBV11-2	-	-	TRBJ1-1	CASSLGGMHEAFF	TGTGCCAGCAGCTTAGGGGGGATGCATGAAGCTTTCTTT
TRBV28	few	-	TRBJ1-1	CASIPARGQGTNTEAFF	TGTGCCAGCATCCCGGCGCGGGGGCAGGGGACGAACACTGAAGCTTTCTTT
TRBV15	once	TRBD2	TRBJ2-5	CATSRWGGETQYF	TGTGCCACCAGCAGATGGGGGGGAGAGACCCAGTACTTC
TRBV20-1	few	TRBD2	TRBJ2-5	CSGEGGGETQYF	TGCAGCGGGGAGGGTGGTGGAGAGACCCAGTACTTC
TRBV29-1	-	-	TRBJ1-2	CSGSRGNYGYTF	TGCAGCGGATCCAGGGGCAACTATGGCTACACCTTC
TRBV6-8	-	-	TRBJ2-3	CARELLGPGDTQYF	TGTGCCAGGGAGTTGCTGGGGCCAGGGGATACGCAGTATTTT
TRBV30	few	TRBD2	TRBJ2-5	CAWSVNVGGAGETQYF	TGTGCCTGGAGTGTAAACGTCGGGGGGGCCGGGGAGACCCAGTACTTC
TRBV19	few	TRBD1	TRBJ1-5	CASSLGQDQPQHF	TGTGCCAGTAGCCTTGGACAGGATCAGCCCCAGCATTTT
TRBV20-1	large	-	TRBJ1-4	CSASGGTNEKLFF	TGCAGTGCCTCCGGGGGCACTAATGAAAAACTGTTTTTT
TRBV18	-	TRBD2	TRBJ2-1	CASSPLAGVKVNEQFF	TGTGCCAGCTCACCCCTAGCGGGAGTGAAGGTTAATGAGCAGTTCTTC
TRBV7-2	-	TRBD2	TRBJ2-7	CASSTPSGSYEQYF	TGTGCCAGCAGCACCCCTAGCGGGAGTTACGAGCAGTACTTC
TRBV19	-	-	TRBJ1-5	CASSVTKDSYQPQHF	TGTGCCAGTAGCGTTACGAAGGACAGTTATCAGCCCCAGCATTTT
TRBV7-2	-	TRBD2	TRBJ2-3	CASSIGLGGSGTQYF	TGTGCCAGCAGCATAGGACTAGGAGGGTCCGGGACGCAGTATTTT
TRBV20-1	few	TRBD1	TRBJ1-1	CSARQGASEAFF	TGCAGTGCCCGGCAGGGGGCAAGTGAAGCTTTCTTT
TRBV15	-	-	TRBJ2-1	CATSTTRGLYNEQFF	TGTGCCACCAGCACCACTCGGGGGTTGTACAATGAGCAGTTCTTC
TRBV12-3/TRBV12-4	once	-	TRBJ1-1	CASSRARWDTEAFF	TGTGCCAGCAGTCGGGCCCGTTGGGACACTGAAGCTTTCTTT
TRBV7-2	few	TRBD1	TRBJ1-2	CASSLARTGGEGYTF	TGTGCCAGCAGCTTAGCGAGGACAGGGGGCGAAGGCTACACCTTC
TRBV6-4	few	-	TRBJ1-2	CASSDTGGLYGYTF	TGTGCCAGCAGTGATACGGGGGGGCTTTATGGCTACACCTTC
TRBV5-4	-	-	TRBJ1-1	CASSLNRAGTEAFF	TGTGCCAGCAGCTTGAACAGGGCGGGCACTGAAGCTTTCTTT
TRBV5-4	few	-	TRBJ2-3	CASSSILYTDTQYF	TGTGCCAGCAGCTCGATCTTGTACACAGATACGCAGTATTTT
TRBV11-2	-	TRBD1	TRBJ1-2	CASSSGTGNYGYTF	TGTGCCAGCAGCTCCGGGACAGGGAACTATGGCTACACCTTC
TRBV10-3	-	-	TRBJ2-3	CAIREATPDTQYF	TGTGCCATCAGGGAGGCCACCCCAGATACGCAGTATTTT
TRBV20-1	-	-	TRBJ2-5	CSARDPAGGETQYF	TGCAGTGCTAGAGATCCGGCAGGTGGAGAGACCCAGTACTTC
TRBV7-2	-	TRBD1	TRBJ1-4	CASSLETGFNEKLFF	TGTGCCAGCAGCCTAGAGACAGGGTTTAATGAAAAACTGTTTTTT
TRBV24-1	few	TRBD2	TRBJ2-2	CATSDPGTRGGELFF	TGTGCCACCAGTGACCCCGGGACTAGGGGCGGGGAGCTGTTTTTT
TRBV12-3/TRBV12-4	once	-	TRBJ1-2	CASSLSGFDYGYTF	TGTGCCAGCAGTTTGTCGGGGTTCGACTATGGCTACACCTTC
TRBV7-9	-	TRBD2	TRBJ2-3	CASSRSGSTTDTQYF	TGTGCCAGCAGCCGGAGCGGGAGCACCACAGATACGCAGTATTTT
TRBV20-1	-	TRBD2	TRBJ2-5	CSARVGRPAGVQETQYF	TGCAGTGCTAGAGTGGGTAGGCCAGCGGGGGTACAAGAGACCCAGTACTTC
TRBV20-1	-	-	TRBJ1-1	CSAEDTQGRAFF	TGCAGTGCTGAGGACACCCAGGGGCGAGCTTTCTTT
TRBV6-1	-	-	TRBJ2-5	CASSAGRLAETQYF	TGTGCCAGCAGTGCGGGACGCCTGGCGGAGACCCAGTACTTC
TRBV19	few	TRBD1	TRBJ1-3	CASSVRQGTSGNTIYF	TGTGCCAGTAGTGTAAGACAGGGTACCTCTGGAAACACCATATATTTT
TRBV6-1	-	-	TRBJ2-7	CASRREPYEQYF	TGTGCCAGCAGAAGAGAACCCTACGAGCAGTACTTC
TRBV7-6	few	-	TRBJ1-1	CASSFKGGETEAFF	TGTGCCAGCAGCTTTAAGGGGGGGGAGACTGAAGCTTTCTTT
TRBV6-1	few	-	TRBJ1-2	CASSEAEGVYGYTF	TGTGCCAGCAGTGAAGCAGAAGGCGTCTATGGCTACACCTTC
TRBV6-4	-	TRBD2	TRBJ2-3	CASSRSGGESTDTQYF	TGTGCCAGCAGTCGAAGCGGGGGGGAAAGCACAGATACGCAGTATTTT
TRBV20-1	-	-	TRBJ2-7	CSARVRGRSSYEQYF	TGCAGTGCTAGGGTCAGGGGCCGGAGCTCCTACGAGCAGTACTTC
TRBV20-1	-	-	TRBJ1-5	CGARGGGNQPQHF	TGCGGTGCTAGGGGAGGGGGCAATCAGCCCCAGCATTTT
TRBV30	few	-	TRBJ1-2	CAWTEGIRTGGYTF	TGTGCCTGGACAGAGGGGATCCGAACGGGGGGCTACACCTTC
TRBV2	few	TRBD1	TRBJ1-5	CASGTDSNQPQHF	TGTGCCAGTGGGACAGATAGCAATCAGCCCCAGCATTTT
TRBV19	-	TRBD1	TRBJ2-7	CASSSSGQAAEQYF	TGTGCCAGTAGCTCAAGCGGACAGGCCGCCGAGCAGTACTTC
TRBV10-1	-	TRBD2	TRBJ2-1	CASPLAGGNNEQFF	TGCGCCAGTCCACTAGCGGGAGGGAACAATGAGCAGTTCTTC
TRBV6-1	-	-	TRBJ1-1	CASSEMGNTEAFF	TGTGCCAGCAGTGAAATGGGGAACACTGAAGCTTTCTTT
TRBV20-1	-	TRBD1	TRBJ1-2	CSAKTGTGAYGYTF	TGCAGTGCAAAGACCGGGACAGGGGCTTATGGCTACACCTTC
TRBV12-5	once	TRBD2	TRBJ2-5	CASGLASGETQYF	TGTGCTAGTGGTTTGGCTAGCGGAGAGACCCAGTACTTC
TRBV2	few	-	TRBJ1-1	CASSEELGRGIVAFF	TGTGCCAGCAGTGAAGAGTTGGGTAGGGGCATTGTGGCTTTCTTT
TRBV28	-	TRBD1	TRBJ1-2	CASSLDREEGYTF	TGTGCCAGCAGCCTGGACAGGGAGGAAGGCTACACCTTC
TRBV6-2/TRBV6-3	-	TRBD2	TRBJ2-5	CASTKRTGGETQYF	TGTGCCAGCACCAAGAGGACGGGAGGGGAGACCCAGTACTTC
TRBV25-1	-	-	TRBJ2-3	CASSDARFGDTQYF	TGTGCCAGCAGTGATGCAAGATTCGGAGATACGCAGTATTTT
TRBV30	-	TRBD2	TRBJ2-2	CAWSFKGLAGNTGELFF	TGTGCCTGGAGCTTTAAGGGACTAGCGGGGAACACCGGGGAGCTGTTTTTT